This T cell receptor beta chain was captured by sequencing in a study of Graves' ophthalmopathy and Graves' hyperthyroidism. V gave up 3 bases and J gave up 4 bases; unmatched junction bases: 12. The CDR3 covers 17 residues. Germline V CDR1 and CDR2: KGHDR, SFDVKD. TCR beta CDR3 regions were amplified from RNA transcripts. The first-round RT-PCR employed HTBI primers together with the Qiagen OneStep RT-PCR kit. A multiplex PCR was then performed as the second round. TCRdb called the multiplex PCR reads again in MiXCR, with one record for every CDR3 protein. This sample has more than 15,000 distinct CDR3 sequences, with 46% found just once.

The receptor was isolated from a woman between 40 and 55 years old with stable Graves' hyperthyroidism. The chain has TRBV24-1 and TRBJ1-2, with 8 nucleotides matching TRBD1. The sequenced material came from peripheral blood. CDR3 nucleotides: TGTGCCACCAGTGATGGGGCAGGGGGCGACCCTTTCTATGGCTACACCTTC. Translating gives CATSDGAGGDPFYGYTF.